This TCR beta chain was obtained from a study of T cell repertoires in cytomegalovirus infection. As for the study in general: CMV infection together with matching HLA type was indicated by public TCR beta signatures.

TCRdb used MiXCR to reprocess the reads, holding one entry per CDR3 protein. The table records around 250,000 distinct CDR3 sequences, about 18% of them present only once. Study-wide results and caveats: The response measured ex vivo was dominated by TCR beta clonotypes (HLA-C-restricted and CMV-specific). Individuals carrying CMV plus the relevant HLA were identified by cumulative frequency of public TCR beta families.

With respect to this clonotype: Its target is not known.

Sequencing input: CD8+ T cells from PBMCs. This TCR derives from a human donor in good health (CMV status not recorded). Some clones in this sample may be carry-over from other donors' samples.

In nucleotides, the CDR3 is TGCAGTGCTAGAGAGATGACAGGGGGGTTCGAGCAGTACTTC. Amino acids: CSAREMTGGFEQYF. The rearrangement links TRBV20-1 to TRBJ2-7, with 9 bases aligning to TRBD1. CDR1 DFQATT and CDR2 SNEGSKA come from the germline V gene (reference sequence). There are 14 residues in the CDR3. After removal of 0 bases from V and 6 bases from J, the junction contained 6 bases not matched to a gene.